This note documents a single T cell receptor beta chain sequence. Repertoires were generated with immunoSEQ multiplex PCR, while TCRdb's copy carries only in-frame clones and drops some. The table has about 150,000 clones, roughly 93% seen once. The entry originates in a study of control samples from healthy donors and cancer patients. The germline CDR1 and CDR2 sequences are SGHRS and YFSETQ. With 0 bases clipped from V and 5 bases from J, the junction kept 6 bases outside the gene matches. The CDR3 spans 15 residues. The TCR originated in a man between 50 and 59 years old in good health. Sequenced material: blood. V gene TRBV5-1 combines with J gene TRBJ2-5, with 8 nucleotides matching TRBD2. The DNA for the CDR3 is TGCGCCAGCAGCTTGGTCAGCGGGAGCGATGAGACCCAGTACTTC. Residues: CASSLVSGSDETQYF. Using reference TRBV5-1 and TRBJ2-5 for the parts outside the CDR3, the full variable domain is KAGVTQTPRYLIKTRGQQVTLSCSPISGHRSVSWYQQTPGQGLQFLFEYFSETQRNKGNFPGRFSGRQFSNSRSEMNVSTLELGDSALYLCASSLVSGSDETQYFGPGTRLLVL.